The 10 T cell receptor beta chains reported below all come from one sample, sequenced in a study of T-cell reconstitution after alpha-beta-depleted transplantation in children listed by TCRdb under 2016. Explained via the paper, the treatment or condition label denotes: allogeneic hematopoietic cell transplantation with graft depleted of TCRalphabeta T cells and CD19 B cells. The protocol used for the library was PCR. The listed sequencing device is Illumina HiSeq 2500. TCR library preparation used molecular barcoding, with unique molecular identifiers applied to normalize quantification of the TCRbeta repertoire. TCRdb ran its own pipeline on the public reads, namely fastp trimming at Q25 and MiXCR clone calling, and kept in-frame beta chains. A single entry per CDR3 protein holds the most common genes and DNA from its merged rows. The sample profile shows hundreds of thousands of distinct CDR3 sequences; 10% to 15% of them were found once. The biggest ten clones account for about 2.2% of the sample.

This sample comprised PBMCs, mostly from graft donor cells, obtained 360 days after TCRalphabeta/CD19-depleted stem cell transplant. The source of these receptors is a male patient aged 5 to 17 who had a stem cell transplant for acute myeloid leukemia, so the T cells may come from the graft donor.

Ten or more counts support this clonotype. This chain links TRBV5-1 with TRBJ2-1; TRBD2 is a possible D gene (5 bases). The CDR3 extends over 14 amino acids. Germline CDR1 reads SGHRS; CDR2 reads YFSETQ. The germline V and J ends were trimmed by 1 base and 1 base, with 6 bases remaining between them. CDR3 protein: CASSLRESYNEQFF. In DNA, the CDR3 is TGCGCCAGCAGCTTGAGGGAGTCCTACAATGAGCAGTTCTTC.

This clonotype was found a few times. The chain carries TRBV12-5 and TRBJ2-5; D is ambiguous. V shed 1 base and J shed 4 bases, with 7 bases lying between them. This CDR3 region has 13 residues. Germline CDR1 is LGHNT and CDR2 is FRNRAP. Here the CDR3 reads CASGLGPRETQYF. The CDR3 coding sequence is TGTGCTAGTGGTTTGGGGCCCCGAGAGACCCAGTACTTC.

V usage is TRBV15 and J usage is TRBJ1-2; D remains ambiguous. Germline CDR1 and CDR2: LNHNV and YYDKDF (reference sequence). There are 12 residues in the CDR3. Trimming stripped 5 bases from V and 7 bases from J, with 11 bases between. The CDR3 bases are TGTGCCACCAGCCCCGACGCCTTTGGCTACACCTTC. Translation gives CATSPDAFGYTF. The full variable domain, in which reference TRBV15 and TRBJ1-2 provide the parts outside the CDR3, is DAMVIQNPRYQVTQFGKPVTLSCSQTLNHNVMYWYQQKSSQAPKLLFHYYDKDFNNEADTPDNFQSRRPNTSFCFLDIRSPGLGDTAMYLCATSPDAFGYTFGSGTRLTVV.

The chain joins TRBV29-1 to TRBJ2-2, with 9 nucleotides matching TRBD2. The CDR3 totals 16 residues. Per the germline V gene, CDR1 is SQVTM and CDR2 is ANQGSEA. V shed 4 bases, J shed 7 bases, and the junction held 13 bases outside the gene matches. The CDR3 region has the DNA TGCAGCGTTGGAGGGGCAGCGGGAGGCTTGGTCGGGGAGCTGTTTTTT. Translation: CSVGGAAGGLVGELFF.

The gene calls are TRBV7-2 and TRBJ2-7, with D uncertain. The CDR3 length is 12 residues. Germline CDR1 is SGHTA and CDR2 is FQGNSA. The V and J ends lost 2 bases and 7 bases respectively, with 9 bases between them. The CDR3, as DNA: TGTGCCAGCAGCTTAAACGCGCTGGAGCAGTACTTC. Amino acids: CASSLNALEQYF.

The sample holds a few counts of this clonotype. V is TRBV12-5 and J is TRBJ2-1; 7 nucleotides align to TRBD2. This CDR3 region has 16 residues. From germline, CDR1 is LGHNT and CDR2 FRNRAP. V trimming: 2 bases; J trimming: 4 bases; junction bases outside the gene matches: 8. The CDR3 nucleotides read TGTGCTAGTGGTTTGTGGGGAGGGCACGCTTACAATGAGCAGTTCTTC. This sequence encodes CASGLWGGHAYNEQFF.

The chain has TRBV5-1 and TRBJ2-1, with 11 bases that match TRBD2. Germline V CDR1 and CDR2: SGHRS, YFSETQ. This CDR3 is built from 15 residues. Unmatched junction bases numbered 4, after V lost 2 bases and J lost 6 bases. The CDR3 coding sequence is TGCGCCAGCAGCTTCGGGACTAGCGGACTCAATGAGCAGTTCTTC. Translation gives CASSFGTSGLNEQFF.

The genes are TRBV7-2 and TRBJ2-2; TRBD1 matches at 10 bases. Germline values: CDR1 SGHTA, CDR2 FQGNSA. The CDR3 consists of 17 residues. V shed 2 bases and J 8 bases; nucleotides not matched to a gene: 11. The CDR3 spells CASSLSRQGALSGELFF. In nucleotides, the CDR3 is TGTGCCAGCAGCTTATCTAGACAGGGGGCGCTGAGTGGGGAGCTGTTTTTT.

The rearrangement uses TRBV27 and TRBJ2-1; D may be TRBD2 (6 bases). V lost 6 bases to trimming and J lost 6 bases, with 18 bases between them. CDR1 and CDR2 (germline): MNHEY, SMNVEV (reference sequence). The CDR3 is 15 amino acids. Here the CDR3 reads CASSSGLGSGNEQFF. The CDR3 DNA follows: TGTGCCAGCAGCTCTGGGCTCGGGAGTGGCAATGAGCAGTTCTTC.

This clonotype turned up a few times. The V and J genes are TRBV7-6 and TRBJ2-3, with D perhaps matching TRBD2 (5 bases). Trimming removed 8 bases from V and 4 bases from J, with 10 bases in between. The CDR3 has 12 residues. Germline loops: CDR1 SGHVS, CDR2 FNYEAQ. The CDR3 sequence: CASGSHADTQYF. In nucleotides, the CDR3 is TGTGCCAGCGGGAGTCACGCAGATACGCAGTATTTT.